This T cell receptor (beta chain) comes out of a study of lymphopenia after photon versus proton radiotherapy. Data came from immunoSEQ multiplex PCR; TCRdb stores just in-frame clones and leaves some out. Of about 83,000 clones listed, 80% to 90% were seen once; the top ten hold over 1.1%. Germline-derived CDR1 and CDR2 are MNHNS and SASEGT. With 6 bases removed from V and 6 bases from J, the gap between germline ends came to 8 bases. The CDR3 is 11 residues long. This chain uses TRBV6-1 with TRBJ1-2; no clear D gene. This sequence originates from a man in his sixties with pancreatic cancer. Sequencing was performed on peripheral blood, taken from a patient treated with proton-based radiotherapy. In DNA form, the CDR3 reads TGTGCCAGCAGCGACCTTGATGGCTACACCTTC. Protein sequence: CASSDLDGYTF.